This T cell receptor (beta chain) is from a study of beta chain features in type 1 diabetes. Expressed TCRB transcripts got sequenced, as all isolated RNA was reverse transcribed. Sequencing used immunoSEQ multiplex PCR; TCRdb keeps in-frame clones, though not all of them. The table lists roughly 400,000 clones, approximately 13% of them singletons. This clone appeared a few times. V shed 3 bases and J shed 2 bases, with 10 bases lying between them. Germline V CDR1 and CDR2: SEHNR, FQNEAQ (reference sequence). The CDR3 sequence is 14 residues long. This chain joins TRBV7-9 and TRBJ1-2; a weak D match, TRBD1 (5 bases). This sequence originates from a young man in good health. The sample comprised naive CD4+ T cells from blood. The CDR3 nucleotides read TGTGCCAGCAGCTTTCAGGGATCGAACTATGGCTACACCTTC. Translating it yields CASSFQGSNYGYTF.